A single sample is the source of the 22 T cell receptor beta chains below, sequenced in a study of T cells in localized non-small cell lung cancer. The assay was immunoSEQ multiplex PCR, and TCRdb's table has in-frame clones only and misses some. Seen here are 31,000 or so clones, 70% to 90% observed once, and the top ten hold about 3.2%. The sequenced sample was peripheral blood, obtained before any cancer treatment. Receptors were obtained from a female donor of 60 years or more with stage I lung adenocarcinoma.

This clone has only a few counts. The V and J genes are TRBV7-3 and TRBJ2-6; D uncertain. CDR1 and CDR2 from the germline V gene are SGHTA and FQGTGA. CDR3 length equals 15 residues. V lost 2 bases and J 1 base, leaving 6 bases between the germline ends. The CDR3 DNA reads as TGTGCCAGCAGCTTATCGGGTTCTGGGGCCAACGTCCTGACTTTC. Residues: CASSLSGSGANVLTF.

This clone was found once. The J gene is TRBJ1-1, the V gene TRBV19; TRBD1 matches at 7 bases. V shed 5 bases and J 1 base; nucleotides not matched to a gene: 7. Germline V CDR1 and CDR2: LNHDA, SQIVND (reference sequence). CDR3 length: 15 amino acids. CDR3 region: CASSPRQGGNTEAFF. In DNA form, the CDR3 reads TGTGCCAGTAGTCCGCGACAGGGAGGGAACACTGAAGCTTTCTTT.

This clone was seen a single time. The chain uses TRBV4-1 and TRBJ1-3; unclear D gene. V was shortened by 3 bases and J by 7 bases, with 19 bases between the two germline ends. The germline V gene has CDR1 MGHRA and CDR2 YSYEKL. The CDR3 runs 16 residues. In nucleotides, the CDR3 is TGCGCCAGCAGCCATCAAGGTCGGCAGGCGAGGAACACCATATATTTT. It specifies CASSHQGRQARNTIYF.

V and J are TRBV18 and TRBJ1-1; no definite D call. Trimming shortened V by 6 bases and J by 1 base, and 9 bases separated the two germline ends. The germline V gene encodes CDR1 KGHSH and CDR2 LQKENI. The CDR3 is 13 amino acids. CDR3 in DNA: TGTGCCAGCTCGTCGCAGGCGAACACTGAAGCTTTCTTT. It translates to CASSSQANTEAFF.

The chain is built from TRBV7-3 and TRBJ2-7, with 15 bases aligning to TRBD2. CDR3 size: 15 residues. V lost 5 bases and J lost 7; bases outside the gene matches: 6. CDR1 and CDR2 from the germline V gene are SGHTA and FQGTGA. CDR3 amino acids: CASSPGTSGRREQYF. The CDR3 DNA reads as TGTGCCAGCAGCCCCGGGACTAGCGGGAGGCGTGAGCAGTACTTC.

J is TRBJ1-1 and V is TRBV9; 7 nucleotides line up with TRBD1. Germline trimming cut 3 bases from V and 0 bases from J; bases unmatched to any gene: 5. Germline V lookup: CDR1 SGDLS, CDR2 YYNGEE. This CDR3 is built from 15 residues. CDR3 bases: TGTGCCAGCAGCGAGCTAGGGACAGTGAACACTGAAGCTTTCTTT. Protein sequence: CASSELGTVNTEAFF. The full variable domain, its missing parts supplied by reference TRBV9 and TRBJ1-1, is DSGVTQTPKHLITATGQRVTLRCSPRSGDLSVYWYQQSLDQGLQFLIQYYNGEERAKGNILERFSAQQFPDLHSELNLSSLELGDSALYFCASSELGTVNTEAFFGQGTRLTVV.

DNA of the CDR3: TGTGCCGTCGACAGGGGCCCTTCCTCTGGGGCCAACGTCCTGACTTTC. It codes for CAVDRGPSSGANVLTF. The chain combines TRBV10-3 with TRBJ2-6; 8 positions agree with TRBD1. This CDR3 comprises 16 residues. Trimming took 11 bases from V and 0 from J; bases not matched to a gene: 9. Germline V CDR1 and CDR2: ENHRY, SYGVKD.

The rearrangement links TRBV18 to TRBJ1-2; maybe TRBD1 (6 bases). Germline V gene data show CDR1 as KGHSH and CDR2 as LQKENI. The CDR3 runs to 15 residues. Deletions cut 3 bases from V and 4 bases from J, with 15 bases between. The CDR3 region is CASSPDSSRGYGYTF. Here the CDR3 DNA reads TGTGCCAGCTCACCGGACAGTTCCAGAGGCTATGGCTACACCTTC.

J is TRBJ2-1 and V is TRBV10-3, with D possibly being TRBD1 (8 bases). The CDR3 is 16 residues long. CDR1 and CDR2 (germline): ENHRY, SYGVKD. The V end lost 8 bases, the J end lost 7 bases, and 24 bases lay between the germline ends. In DNA form, the CDR3 reads TGTGCCATCTTCGACCCCCTCGGACAGGGAGGGAATGAGCAGTTCTTC. Protein: CAIFDPLGQGGNEQFF.

The CDR3 DNA sequence: TGTGCCAGCAGCTTGGGACAGGTGACGAACACCGGGGAGCTGTTTTTT. As protein: CASSLGQVTNTGELFF. The chain joins TRBV5-4 to TRBJ2-2; maybe TRBD1 (6 bases). This CDR3 comprises 16 residues. The V gene lost 0 bases and the J gene lost 0 bases, with 9 bases spanning the gap. In germline, CDR1 is SGHNT, CDR2 YYREEE (reference sequence).

The J gene is TRBJ1-1, the V gene TRBV19, with unresolved D. The CDR3 extends over 13 amino acids. Germline CDR1 LNHDA, CDR2 SQIVND (reference sequence). Trimming removed 3 bases at V and 1 base at J, with 6 bases between. The CDR3 region has the DNA TGTGCCAGTAGTATGAACAGGAACACTGAAGCTTTCTTT. Amino acid sequence: CASSMNRNTEAFF.

The chain employs TRBV11-3 and TRBJ2-1, with 10 bases fitting TRBD1. V lost 1 base to trimming and J lost 4 bases; unmatched junction nucleotides: 1. Per germline, CDR1 SGHNT and CDR2 YENEEA. The CDR3 length is 15 residues. The CDR3 DNA reads TGTGCCAGCAGCTTAGGACAGGGGGCATACAATGAGCAGTTCTTC. The encoded protein is CASSLGQGAYNEQFF.

The chain employs TRBV10-1 and TRBJ2-7; D unresolved. Germline CDR1 reads WNHNN; CDR2 reads SYGVQD (reference sequence). There are 15 residues in the CDR3. Trimming left V 2 bases short and J 6 bases short, with 17 bases between. The CDR3 loop reads CASSESAAKAREQYF. In DNA form, the CDR3 reads TGCGCCAGCAGTGAGAGCGCTGCTAAGGCGCGCGAGCAGTACTTC.

J is TRBJ1-1 and V is TRBV5-1; D may be TRBD1 (5 bases). CDR1 SGHRS and CDR2 YFSETQ come from the germline V gene. The CDR3 is 13 amino acids. The V and J ends lost 0 bases and 3 bases respectively, with 6 bases between them. The CDR3 DNA follows: TGCGCCAGCAGCTTGGGACAGCACACTGAAGCTTTCTTT. Translated: CASSLGQHTEAFF.

The V and J genes are TRBV11-2 and TRBJ2-7; 9 bases match TRBD2. The CDR3 has 14 amino acids. CDR1 SGHAT and CDR2 FQNNGV come from the germline V gene. The V gene end was trimmed by 2 bases and the J gene end by 2 bases; junction bases not matched to a gene: 1. CDR3 loop: CASSLQRGAYEQYF. CDR3 nucleotide sequence: TGTGCCAGCAGCTTACAGCGGGGGGCCTACGAGCAGTACTTC.

The CDR3 spells CASSLGGGLASYGYTF. The CDR3 nucleotides read TGTGCCAGCAGCTTGGGGGGAGGGCTTGCGAGCTATGGCTACACCTTC. V is TRBV5-4 and J is TRBJ1-2, with no clear D. Germline-derived CDR1 and CDR2 are SGHNT and YYREEE (reference sequence). This CDR3 comprises 16 residues. V gave up 0 bases and J gave up 4 bases, with 16 bases separating them.

The V gene is TRBV29-1, the J gene TRBJ1-1; no reliable D call. This CDR3 is built from 13 residues. Trimming shortened V by 4 bases and J by 4 bases, and 13 bases separated the two germline ends. Germline-derived CDR1 and CDR2 are SQVTM and ANQGSEA. The CDR3 region is CSVVRVEGTEAFF. The CDR3 nucleotides are TGCAGCGTTGTACGGGTAGAGGGCACTGAAGCTTTCTTT.

This clone was detected once. The chain links TRBV19 to TRBJ2-7, with D perhaps TRBD2 (5 bases). This CDR3 is built from 13 residues. The germline gives CDR1 LNHDA, CDR2 SQIVND (reference sequence). V was shortened by 6 bases and J by 7 bases, with 16 bases between the two germline ends. CDR3 region: CASRIPGTGEQYF. CDR3 nucleotides: TGTGCCAGTAGGATACCCGGTACGGGGGAGCAGTACTTC.

The J gene is TRBJ1-4, the V gene TRBV6-5; possible D gene TRBD1, 6 bases. This CDR3 has 14 residues. Germline V gene lookup returns CDR1 MNHEY and CDR2 SVGAGI. V was shortened by 2 bases and J by 8 bases, with 12 bases between the two germline ends. The CDR3 sequence: CASSYIQGGEKLFF. For the CDR3, the DNA is TGTGCCAGCAGTTACATACAGGGCGGGGAAAAACTGTTTTTT.

This chain links TRBV10-3 with TRBJ2-2; D is perhaps TRBD2 (6 bases). CDR3 length: 15 residues. The V end was cut by 3 bases, the J end by 1 base, with 9 bases between. The germline CDR1 and CDR2 sequences are ENHRY and SYGVKD. CDR3 DNA: TGTGCCATCAGTGATGGGACTGTGAACACCGGGGAGCTGTTTTTT. Its translation is CAISDGTVNTGELFF.

The chain uses TRBV5-1 and TRBJ2-1, with 10 positions matching TRBD2. V shed 4 bases and J 8 bases; nucleotides not matched to a gene: 12. The CDR3 consists of 16 residues. The germline V gene has CDR1 SGHRS and CDR2 YFSETQ. The CDR3 region has the DNA TGCGCCAGCAGCCAGACTAGCGGGCAGGGCCACGATGAGCAGTTCTTC. It translates to CASSQTSGQGHDEQFF.

The CDR3 is CASSSGHNYQPQHF. As DNA, the CDR3 is TGTGCCAGCAGTTCGGGACACAATTATCAGCCCCAGCATTTT. The gene calls are TRBV7-2 and TRBJ1-5, with a weak D call TRBD1 (6 bases). The V gene's germline CDR1 is SGHTA and CDR2 FQGNSA. There are 14 residues in the CDR3. Trimming removed 6 bases at V and 5 bases at J, with 14 bases between.